This T cell receptor (beta chain) originates from a study of radiotherapy plus CTLA-4 blockade in lung cancer. Study as a whole: Overall, around 19% of patients showed an objective response, while over 30% attained disease control. General study findings and limits: An expansion of tumor-derived TCR clones occurred in blood after radiotherapy plus ipilimumab. Reports identified early blood T cell clone dynamics, with interferon-beta, as the best response predictor.

The germline V and J ends were trimmed by 5 bases and 3 bases, with 6 bases remaining between them. This CDR3 has 12 residues. The V gene's germline CDR1 is SGHTA and CDR2 FQGNSA. Notes on this clone: Its antigen remains unidentified.

Assay used: immunoSEQ multiplex PCR; TCRdb lists only in-frame clones, some missing. The top ten clones hold 7.5% of a sample with around 31,000 clones, approximately 82% of them seen once. The chain uses TRBV7-2 and TRBJ2-3; D is unclear. Here the sequenced sample was peripheral blood, taken from a patient treated with radiotherapy plus ipilimumab. The clonotype originates from a human donor with non-small cell lung cancer who had stable disease on radiotherapy plus ipilimumab. The CDR3 here is CASSHFTDTQYF. CDR3 in DNA: TGTGCCAGCAGCCATTTTACAGATACGCAGTATTTT.